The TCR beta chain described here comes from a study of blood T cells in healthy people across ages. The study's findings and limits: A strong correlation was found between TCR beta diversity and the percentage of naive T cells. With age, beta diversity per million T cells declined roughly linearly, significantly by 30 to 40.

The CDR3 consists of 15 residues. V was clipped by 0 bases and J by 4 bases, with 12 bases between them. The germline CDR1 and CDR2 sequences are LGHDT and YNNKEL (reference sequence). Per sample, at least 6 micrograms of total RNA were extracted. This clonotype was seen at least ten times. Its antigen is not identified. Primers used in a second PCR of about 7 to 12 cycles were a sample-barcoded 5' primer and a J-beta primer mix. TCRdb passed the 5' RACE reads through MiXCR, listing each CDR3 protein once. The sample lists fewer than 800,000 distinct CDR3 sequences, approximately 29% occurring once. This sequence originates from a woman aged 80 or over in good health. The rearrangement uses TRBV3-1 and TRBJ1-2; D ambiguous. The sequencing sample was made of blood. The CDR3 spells CASSQDRLAGYGYTF. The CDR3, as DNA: TGTGCCAGCAGCCAAGATCGGCTCGCCGGCTATGGCTACACCTTC.